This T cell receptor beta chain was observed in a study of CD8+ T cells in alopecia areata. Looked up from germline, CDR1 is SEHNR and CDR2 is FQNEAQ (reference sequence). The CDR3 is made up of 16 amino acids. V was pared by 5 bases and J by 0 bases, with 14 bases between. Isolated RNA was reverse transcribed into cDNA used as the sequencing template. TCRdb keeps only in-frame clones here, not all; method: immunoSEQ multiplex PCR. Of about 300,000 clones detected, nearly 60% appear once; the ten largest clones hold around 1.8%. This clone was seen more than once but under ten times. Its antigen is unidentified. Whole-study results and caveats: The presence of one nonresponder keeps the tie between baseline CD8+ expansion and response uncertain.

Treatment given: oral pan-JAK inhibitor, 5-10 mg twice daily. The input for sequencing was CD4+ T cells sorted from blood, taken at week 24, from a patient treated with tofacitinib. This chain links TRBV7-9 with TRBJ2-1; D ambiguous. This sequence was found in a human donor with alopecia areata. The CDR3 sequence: CASSRPPISSYNEQFF. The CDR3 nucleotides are TGTGCCAGCAGCCGCCCCCCAATATCCTCCTACAATGAGCAGTTCTTC.